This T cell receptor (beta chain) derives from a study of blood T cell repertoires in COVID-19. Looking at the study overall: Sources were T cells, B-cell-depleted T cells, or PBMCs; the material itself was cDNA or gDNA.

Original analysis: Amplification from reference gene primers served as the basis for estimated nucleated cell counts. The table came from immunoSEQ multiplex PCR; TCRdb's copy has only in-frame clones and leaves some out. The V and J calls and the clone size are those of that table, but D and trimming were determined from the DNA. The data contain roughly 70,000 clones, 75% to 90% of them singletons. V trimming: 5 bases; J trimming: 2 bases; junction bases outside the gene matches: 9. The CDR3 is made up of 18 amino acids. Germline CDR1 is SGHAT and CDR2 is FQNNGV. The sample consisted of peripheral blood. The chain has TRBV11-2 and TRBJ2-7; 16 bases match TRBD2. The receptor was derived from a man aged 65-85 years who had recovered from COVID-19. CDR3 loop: CASSLGTSGRAIPYEQYF. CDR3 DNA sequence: TGTGCCAGCAGCCTCGGGACTAGCGGGAGGGCCATCCCCTACGAGCAGTACTTC.